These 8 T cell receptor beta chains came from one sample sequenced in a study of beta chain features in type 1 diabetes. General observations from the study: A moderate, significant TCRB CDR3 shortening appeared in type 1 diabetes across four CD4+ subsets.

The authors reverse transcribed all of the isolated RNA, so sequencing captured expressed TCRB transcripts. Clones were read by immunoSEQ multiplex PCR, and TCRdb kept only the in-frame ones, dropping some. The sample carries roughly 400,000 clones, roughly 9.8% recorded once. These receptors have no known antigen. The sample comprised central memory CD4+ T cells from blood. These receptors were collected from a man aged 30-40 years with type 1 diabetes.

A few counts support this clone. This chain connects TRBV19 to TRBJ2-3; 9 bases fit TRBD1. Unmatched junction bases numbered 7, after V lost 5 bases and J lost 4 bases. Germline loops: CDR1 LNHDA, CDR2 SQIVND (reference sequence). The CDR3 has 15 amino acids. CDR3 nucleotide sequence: TGTGCCAGTAGTCCCGGGACAGGGTGGGCAGATACGCAGTATTTT. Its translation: CASSPGTGWADTQYF.

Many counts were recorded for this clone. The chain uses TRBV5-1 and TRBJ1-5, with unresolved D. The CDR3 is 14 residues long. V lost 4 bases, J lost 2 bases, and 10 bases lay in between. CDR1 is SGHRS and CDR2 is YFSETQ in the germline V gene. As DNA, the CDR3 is TGCGCCAGCAGCGAAACAGATGGCAATCAGCCCCAGCATTTT. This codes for CASSETDGNQPQHF.

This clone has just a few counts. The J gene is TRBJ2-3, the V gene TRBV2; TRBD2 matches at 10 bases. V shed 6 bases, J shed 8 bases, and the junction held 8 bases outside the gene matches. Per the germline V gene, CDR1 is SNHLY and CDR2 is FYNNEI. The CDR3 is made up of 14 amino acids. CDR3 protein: CASRPLAGAVTQYF. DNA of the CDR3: TGTGCCAGCAGACCCCTAGCGGGGGCCGTTACGCAGTATTTT.

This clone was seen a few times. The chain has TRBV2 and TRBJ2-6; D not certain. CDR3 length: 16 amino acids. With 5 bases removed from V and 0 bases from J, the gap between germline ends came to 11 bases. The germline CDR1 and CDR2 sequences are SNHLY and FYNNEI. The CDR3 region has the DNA TGTGCCAGCAGTCAAAGGCTTTACTCTGGGGCCAACGTCCTGACTTTC. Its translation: CASSQRLYSGANVLTF.

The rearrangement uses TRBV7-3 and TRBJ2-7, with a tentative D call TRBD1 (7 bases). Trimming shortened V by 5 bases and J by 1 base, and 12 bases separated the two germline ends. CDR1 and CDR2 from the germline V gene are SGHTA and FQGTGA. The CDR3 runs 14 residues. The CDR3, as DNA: TGTGCCAGCAGCCCGGGGGACAGATCCTACGAGCAGTACTTC. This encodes CASSPGDRSYEQYF.

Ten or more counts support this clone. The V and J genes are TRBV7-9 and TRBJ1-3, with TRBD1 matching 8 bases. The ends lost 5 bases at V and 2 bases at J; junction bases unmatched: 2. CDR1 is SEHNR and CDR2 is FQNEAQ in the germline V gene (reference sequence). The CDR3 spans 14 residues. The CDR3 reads CASSKQGAGNTIYF. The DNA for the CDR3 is TGTGCCAGCAGCAAACAGGGGGCTGGAAACACCATATATTTT.

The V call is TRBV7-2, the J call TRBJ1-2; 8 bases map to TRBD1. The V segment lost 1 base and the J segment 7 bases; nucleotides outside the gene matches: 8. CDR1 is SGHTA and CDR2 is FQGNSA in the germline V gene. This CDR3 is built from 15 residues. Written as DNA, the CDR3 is TGTGCCAGCAGCTTAGGGACAGGGACGTCTGCTGGCTACACCTTC. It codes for CASSLGTGTSAGYTF.

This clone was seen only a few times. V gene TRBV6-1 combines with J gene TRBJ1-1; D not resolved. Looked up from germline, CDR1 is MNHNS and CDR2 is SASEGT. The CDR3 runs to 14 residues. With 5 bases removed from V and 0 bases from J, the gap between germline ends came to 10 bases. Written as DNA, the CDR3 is TGTGCCAGCAGTAGTGTCAGCATGAACACTGAAGCTTTCTTT. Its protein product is CASSSVSMNTEAFF.